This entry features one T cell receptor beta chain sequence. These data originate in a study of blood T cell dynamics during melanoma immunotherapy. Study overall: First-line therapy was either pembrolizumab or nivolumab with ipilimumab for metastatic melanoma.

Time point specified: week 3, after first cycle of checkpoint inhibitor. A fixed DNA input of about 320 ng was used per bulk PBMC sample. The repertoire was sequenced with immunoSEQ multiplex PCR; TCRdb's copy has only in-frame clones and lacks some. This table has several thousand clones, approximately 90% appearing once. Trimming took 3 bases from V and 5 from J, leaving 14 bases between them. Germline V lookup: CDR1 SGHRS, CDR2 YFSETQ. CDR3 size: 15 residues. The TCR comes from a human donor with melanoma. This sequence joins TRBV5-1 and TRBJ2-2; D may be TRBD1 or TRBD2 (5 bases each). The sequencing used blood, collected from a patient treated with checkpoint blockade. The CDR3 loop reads CASSSLGTETGELFF. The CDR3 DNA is TGCGCCAGCAGCTCTTTGGGGACGGAAACCGGGGAGCTGTTTTTT.